Described below is a single T cell receptor (beta chain) sequence and its context. Next came a second PCR, run for roughly 7 to 12 cycles, which used a sample-barcoded 5' primer along with a J-beta primer mix. TCRdb re-analysed the 5' RACE reads in MiXCR, keeping a single row per CDR3 protein. The table lists 550,000 to 650,000 distinct CDR3 sequences, roughly a quarter of them singletons, with 3% to 4% in the top ten. The CDR3 runs 18 residues. Germline lookup yields CDR1 ENHRY and CDR2 SYGVKD. Trimming cost V 0 bases and J 5 bases; bases outside gene matches: 8. The data were obtained in a study of blood T cells in healthy people across ages. The same data also contributed to another study, on T cells of mothers and their children. Turning to that study: Compared with unrelated pairs, related mother-child pairs had slightly higher, non-significant overlap.

The chain links TRBV10-3 to TRBJ2-5; 14 nucleotides line up with TRBD2. The sequencing sample was made of blood. This clonotype was sampled from a boy aged 2-15 years in good health. CDR3 DNA: TGTGCCATCAGTGAGTCGACTAGCGGGAGGGCCGGAGGGGAGACCCAGTACTTC. This encodes CAISESTSGRAGGETQYF.